This is a list of T cell receptor beta chains from one sample in a study of cytomegalovirus exposure and HLA in healthy donors. Assay used: immunoSEQ multiplex PCR; TCRdb lists only in-frame clones, some missing. The sample records 75,000 to 100,000 clones, around 69% being singletons. The sample was PBMCs. Receptor source: a woman aged 60-75 years in good health and CMV-seropositive. Each CDR3 is given with its conserved first and last residue. Size is stated for part of the rows, as once, few or many counts, or as a class when the clone is expanded.

v_call: TRBV4-1
clone_size: NA
cdr3_aa: CASSRRQGEIPEAFF

v_call: TRBV28
clone_size: NA
cdr3_aa: CASRRQLSSYEQYF

v_call: TRBV7-2
clone_size: NA
cdr3_aa: CASRAGTGTYEQYF

v_call: TRBV9
clone_size: NA
cdr3_aa: CASSVGGLDLTDTQYF

v_call: TRBV30
clone_size: NA
cdr3_aa: CAWSGPTGAVTEAFF

v_call: TRBV5-4
clone_size: NA
cdr3_aa: CASSLARQLQGYTF

v_call: TRBV11-1
clone_size: once
cdr3_aa: CASSSGLAGTDTQYF

v_call: TRBV13
clone_size: NA
cdr3_aa: CASSLSGITDTQYF

v_call: TRBV6-1
clone_size: NA
cdr3_aa: CASSEAPGEKLFF

v_call: TRBV9
clone_size: NA
cdr3_aa: CASSVETGNGYGYTF

v_call: TRBV5-1
clone_size: NA
cdr3_aa: CASSPEFYSAKPFF

v_call: TRBV5-6
clone_size: NA
cdr3_aa: CASSLVTGTLWQYF

v_call: TRBV5-1
clone_size: NA
cdr3_aa: CASIRAPGGNEQFF

v_call: TRBV14
clone_size: NA
cdr3_aa: CASAGAGRDNEQFF

v_call: TRBV28
clone_size: few
cdr3_aa: CASSFGRGYEQYF

v_call: TRBV27
clone_size: NA
cdr3_aa: CASSTGTGVYNEQFF

v_call: TRBV4-1
clone_size: few
cdr3_aa: CASSPASSYNEQFF

v_call: TRBV10-2
clone_size: NA
cdr3_aa: CASSETPGTGNYEQYF

v_call: TRBV7-9
clone_size: once
cdr3_aa: CSSSLDSFYGYTF

v_call: TRBV30
clone_size: NA
cdr3_aa: CAWSGARTGGTGELFF

v_call: TRBV4-1
clone_size: NA
cdr3_aa: CASSQELVSGNNEQFF

v_call: TRBV30
clone_size: NA
cdr3_aa: CAWSVGLAGAYEQYF

v_call: TRBV18
clone_size: NA
cdr3_aa: CASANPRGLAGDTQYF

v_call: TRBV2
clone_size: NA
cdr3_aa: CASSGAGQWETQYF

v_call: TRBV9
clone_size: NA
cdr3_aa: CASSVSGTGVGYNEQFF

v_call: TRBV19
clone_size: medium-sized
cdr3_aa: CASDGQGRLFF

v_call: TRBV29-1
clone_size: NA
cdr3_aa: CSVGETSRDTQYF

v_call: TRBV7-9
clone_size: few
cdr3_aa: CASSAGTANTEAFF

v_call: TRBV7-7
clone_size: NA
cdr3_aa: CASSPVSTDTQYF

v_call: TRBV19
clone_size: few
cdr3_aa: CASSVEPGQRYYEQYF

v_call: TRBV10-3
clone_size: NA
cdr3_aa: CAISDRGQGYEQYF

v_call: TRBV2
clone_size: NA
cdr3_aa: CASSEDRALTGELFF

v_call: TRBV7-9
clone_size: NA
cdr3_aa: CSSSLTGYEQYF

v_call: TRBV6-5
clone_size: NA
cdr3_aa: CASSSGTGRNQPQHF

v_call: TRBV19
clone_size: NA
cdr3_aa: CASSMVGGSYGYTF

v_call: TRBV6-6
clone_size: NA
cdr3_aa: CASLAGGGRTQYF

v_call: TRBV5-1
clone_size: NA
cdr3_aa: CASSLDLNTEAFF